This T cell receptor beta chain was found in a study of vaccination and CD4 T cells after COVID-19. Study information: The BNT162b2 or mRNA-1273 vaccine was given to participants in two doses. Investigators stimulated cells with overlapping spike peptides drawn from SARS-CoV-2, HCoV-NL63, HCoV-OC43 and HCoV-229E.

CDR3 length: 13 amino acids. Germline V gene data show CDR1 as SGHRS and CDR2 as YFSETQ. V shed 0 bases and J shed 5 bases, with 9 bases lying between them. Points on this clonotype: Its cognate antigen is unknown.

Treatment meaning: approximately 9-day PBMC culture with coronavirus spike peptide pools or control peptides (ViraFEST assay). Once obtained from cultured CD4+ T cells, the DNA was sequenced using the Oncomine TCR Beta short-read assay. TCRdb independently ran MiXCR on the PCR reads; one entry per CDR3 protein. The repertoire holds around 4,000 distinct CDR3 sequences, with 15% to 20% as singletons. This clonotype originated in a human donor who had recovered from COVID-19. J is TRBJ2-7 and V is TRBV5-1; tentative D call: TRBD1 (5 bases). Material for sequencing was CD4+ T cells from blood, cultured in vitro. The CDR3 DNA is TGCGCCAGCAGCTTGGTGACAGTAGACGAGCAGTACTTC. Translating it yields CASSLVTVDEQYF.